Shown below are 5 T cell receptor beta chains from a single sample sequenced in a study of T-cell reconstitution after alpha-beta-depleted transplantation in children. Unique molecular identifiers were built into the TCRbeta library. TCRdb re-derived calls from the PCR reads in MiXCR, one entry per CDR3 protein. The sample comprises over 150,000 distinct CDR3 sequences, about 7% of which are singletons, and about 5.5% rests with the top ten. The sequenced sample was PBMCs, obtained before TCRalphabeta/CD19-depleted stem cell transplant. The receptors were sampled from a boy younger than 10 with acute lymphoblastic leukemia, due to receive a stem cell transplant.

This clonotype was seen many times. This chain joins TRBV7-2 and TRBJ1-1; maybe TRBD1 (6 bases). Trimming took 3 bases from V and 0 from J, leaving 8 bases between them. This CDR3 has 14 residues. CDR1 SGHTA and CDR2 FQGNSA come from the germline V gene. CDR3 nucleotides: TGTGCCAGCAGCTTTGGACAGCTGAACACTGAAGCTTTCTTT. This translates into CASSFGQLNTEAFF.

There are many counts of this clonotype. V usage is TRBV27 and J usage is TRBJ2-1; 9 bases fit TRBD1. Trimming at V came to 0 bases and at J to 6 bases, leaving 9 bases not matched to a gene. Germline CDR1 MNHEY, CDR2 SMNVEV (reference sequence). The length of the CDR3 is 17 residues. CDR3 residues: CASSLSPLGQGTNEQFF. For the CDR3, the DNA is TGTGCCAGCAGTTTATCGCCTTTGGGACAGGGCACCAATGAGCAGTTCTTC.

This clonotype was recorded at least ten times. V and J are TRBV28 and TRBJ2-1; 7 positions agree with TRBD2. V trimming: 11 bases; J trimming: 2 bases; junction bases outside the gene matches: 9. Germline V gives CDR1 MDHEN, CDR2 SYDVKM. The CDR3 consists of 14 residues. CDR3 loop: CAAGERGPYNEQFF. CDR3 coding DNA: TGTGCCGCCGGGGAGCGGGGTCCCTACAATGAGCAGTTCTTC.

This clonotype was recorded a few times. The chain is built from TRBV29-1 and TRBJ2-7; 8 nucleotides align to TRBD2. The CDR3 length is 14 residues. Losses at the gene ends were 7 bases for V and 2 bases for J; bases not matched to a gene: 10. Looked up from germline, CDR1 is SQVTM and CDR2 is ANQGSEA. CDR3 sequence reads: CSDPSLAGTYEQYF. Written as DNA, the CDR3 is TGCAGCGACCCTTCTCTAGCGGGTACCTACGAGCAGTACTTC.

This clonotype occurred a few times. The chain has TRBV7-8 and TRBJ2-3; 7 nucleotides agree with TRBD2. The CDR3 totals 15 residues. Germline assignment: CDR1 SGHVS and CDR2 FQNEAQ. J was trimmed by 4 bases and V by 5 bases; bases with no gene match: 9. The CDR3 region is CASSPGTKVPDTQYF. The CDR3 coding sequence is TGTGCCAGCAGCCCAGGGACTAAGGTCCCAGATACGCAGTATTTT.